These T cell receptor beta chains were read from a single sample in a study of T cells expressing NK-cell markers. TCRdb re-called the 5' RACE reads; one entry per CDR3 protein, DNA not given. This table holds 200,000 to 300,000 distinct CDR3 sequences. The sequencing input was blood T cells: a sorted CD56 or NKG2C T cell subset, CD4+ or CD8+ T cells, or bulk PBMC T cells (not recorded which). These receptors were obtained from a man between 18 and 35 years old in good health. The CDR3 runs from the conserved cysteine through the conserved F or W.

CASSFRSRGQGEQYF	TRBJ2-7	TRBV27
CASSIVASGSSYNEQFF	TRBJ2-1	TRBV19
CASSPNLRGYEQYF	TRBJ2-7	TRBV7-2
CASSSASRTSEQYF	TRBJ2-7	TRBV6-2/TRBV6-3
CSASRRLAGIGTQYF	TRBJ2-5	TRBV20-1
CAISPSGFGETQYF	TRBJ2-5	TRBV10-3
CASSFPLKSTEAFF	TRBJ1-1	TRBV7-2
CEKPAPTDTQYF	TRBJ2-3	TRBV21-1
CASSPQGIGEQYF	TRBJ2-7	TRBV18
CASSYNRGNEQFF	TRBJ2-1	TRBV6-5
CASTRDGQGIYEQYF	TRBJ2-7	TRBV14
CASRRTSSQETQYF	TRBJ2-5	TRBV7-2
CASSSPPGLAGVQWEGEQFF	TRBJ2-1	TRBV7-6
CSATGTLQETQYF	TRBJ2-5	TRBV20-1
CSARLGQPGYTF	TRBJ1-2	TRBV20-1
CASSLAGTGTEKLFF	TRBJ1-4	TRBV5-1
CASSQVDSGELFF	TRBJ2-2	TRBV3-1
CASSPVWGGDAYEQYF	TRBJ2-7	TRBV7-6
CASSLTSGLAGGPEQFF	TRBJ2-1	TRBV12-3/TRBV12-4
CASSTPVRQGGKEETQYF	TRBJ2-5	TRBV7-6
CASSTGDRGGTEAFF	TRBJ1-1	TRBV6-1
CASTPGVAYGYTF	TRBJ1-2	TRBV9
CASSSFRRMLGTDTQYF	TRBJ2-3	TRBV12-3/TRBV12-4
CASSAVGHRTMRQFF	TRBJ2-1	TRBV7-9
CASSPDRGAPTQYF	TRBJ2-5	TRBV27
CASSLAAGGTPRGTQYF	TRBJ2-5	TRBV12-3/TRBV12-4
CASSLRGLPKLTDTQYF	TRBJ2-3	TRBV7-9
CSARIHGAYNSPLHF	TRBJ1-6	TRBV20-1
CSASSRMLADTDTQYF	TRBJ2-3	TRBV20-1
CASSNRTGRGNIQYF	TRBJ2-4	TRBV5-4
CASSVAGLTIDEQYF	TRBJ2-7	TRBV9
CASTIGADRGETQYF	TRBJ2-5	TRBV5-1
CSVTGGRGTEAFF	TRBJ1-1	TRBV29-1
CATAGPGAGSKPQHF	TRBJ1-5	TRBV24-1
CASALEASGANVLTF	TRBJ2-6	TRBV7-3
CASSLELRGVAKAFF	TRBJ1-1	TRBV7-9
CSAPGGYGNSNQPQHF	TRBJ1-5	TRBV20-1
CASSYRDRGRGDEQFF	TRBJ2-1	TRBV6-7
CASSTGGGNTEAFF	TRBJ1-1	TRBV9
CASRPTSGRRIKETQYF	TRBJ2-5	TRBV6-2/TRBV6-3
CASSLQKGELFF	TRBJ2-2	TRBV18
CSATLDERYYNEQFF	TRBJ2-1	TRBV20-1
CASSPSLTEPNTEAFF	TRBJ1-1	TRBV4-1
CASSPGVSNQPQHF	TRBJ1-5	TRBV18
CASSFREGAPSSYEQYF	TRBJ2-7	TRBV7-9
CASSLVYAGDTQYF	TRBJ2-3	TRBV4-1
CASGKGPSGGELFF	TRBJ2-2	TRBV7-3
CASSFGQGHYGYTF	TRBJ1-2	TRBV5-5
CASRWDGRTDTQYF	TRBJ2-3	TRBV6-2/TRBV6-3
CASSLWDRAHEQYF	TRBJ2-7	TRBV28
CASSTTTTGTQYF	TRBJ2-5	TRBV7-6
CASGLGDQPQHF	TRBJ1-5	TRBV7-9